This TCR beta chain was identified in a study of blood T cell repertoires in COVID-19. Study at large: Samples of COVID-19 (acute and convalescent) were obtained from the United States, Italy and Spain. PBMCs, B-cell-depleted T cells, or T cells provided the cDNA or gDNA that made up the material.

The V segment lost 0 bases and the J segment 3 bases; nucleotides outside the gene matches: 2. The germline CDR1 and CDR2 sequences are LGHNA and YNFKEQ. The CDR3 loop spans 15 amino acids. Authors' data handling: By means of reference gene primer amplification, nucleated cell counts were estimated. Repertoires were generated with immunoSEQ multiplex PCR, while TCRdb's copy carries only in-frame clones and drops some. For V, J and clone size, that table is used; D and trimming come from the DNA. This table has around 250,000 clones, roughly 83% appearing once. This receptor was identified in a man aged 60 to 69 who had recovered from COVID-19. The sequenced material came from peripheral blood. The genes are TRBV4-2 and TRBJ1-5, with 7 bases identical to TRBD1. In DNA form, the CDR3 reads TGTGCCAGCAGCCAAGAAGGGACAGACAATCAGCCCCAGCATTTT. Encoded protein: CASSQEGTDNQPQHF.